One and the same sample provided the 21 T cell receptor beta chains below, sequenced in a study of T-cell memory formation after mild COVID-19. Via MiXCR, TCRdb re-called the 5' RACE reads, giving one row per CDR3 protein. The sample has a few hundred thousand distinct CDR3 sequences, approximately 27% seen once. The sample comprised PBMCs or a T cell subset sorted from them (not recorded which). The receptors derive from an adult woman who had mild COVID-19 (a few samples of this study predate the infection). Cell type and time point are not known.

The V and J genes are TRBV24-1 and TRBJ2-3; possibly TRBD2 for D (6 bases). From germline, CDR1 is KGHDR and CDR2 SFDVKD. The CDR3 is 15 amino acids. With 4 bases removed from V and 4 bases from J, the gap between germline ends came to 14 bases. The CDR3 loop is CATSEVPGGPDTQYF. DNA of the CDR3: TGTGCCACCAGTGAAGTACCCGGGGGACCAGATACGCAGTATTTT.

The rearrangement links TRBV7-2 to TRBJ2-1; D unclear. From germline, CDR1 is SGHTA and CDR2 FQGNSA. Trimming removed 0 bases at V and 8 bases at J, with 8 bases between. This CDR3 has 13 amino acids. For the CDR3, the DNA is TGTGCCAGCAGCTTAGCGGAAGGACATGAGCAGTTCTTC. This sequence encodes CASSLAEGHEQFF. The full variable domain, rest sourced from reference TRBV7-2 and TRBJ2-1, is GAGVSQSPSNKVTEKGKDVELRCDPISGHTALYWYRQSLGQGLEFLIYFQGNSAPDKSGLPSDRFSAERTGGSVSTLTIQRTQQEDSAVYLCASSLAEGHEQFFGPGTRLTVL.

In this sample, this clonotype turned up a few times. V usage is TRBV5-5 and J usage is TRBJ1-1, with D maybe TRBD1 (6 bases). Germline V gene sequence: CDR1 SGHKS, CDR2 YYEKEE (reference sequence). Trimming cost V 6 bases and J 1 base, with 16 bases left between them. This CDR3 has 15 amino acids. In nucleotides, the CDR3 is TGTGCCAGCATCGAGGGGGACGGATCGAACACTGAAGCTTTCTTT. This gives the protein CASIEGDGSNTEAFF.

This chain connects TRBV5-1 to TRBJ1-1; D is undetermined. Trimming removed 3 bases at V and 1 base at J, with 13 bases between. This CDR3 region has 15 residues. Looked up from germline, CDR1 is SGHRS and CDR2 is YFSETQ. CDR3 loop: CASSSWSTGNTEAFF. CDR3 nucleotides: TGCGCCAGCAGCTCTTGGTCAACCGGGAACACTGAAGCTTTCTTT.

This chain joins TRBV29-1 and TRBJ2-5, with TRBD2 identical over 10 bases. J gave up 5 bases and V 1 base, and 10 bases lay outside the gene matches. CDR1 is SQVTM and CDR2 is ANQGSEA in the germline V gene. This CDR3 is built from 16 residues. The CDR3 coding sequence is TGCAGCGTTGAAGCCTCTAGCGGGGGCAACTGGGAGACCCAGTACTTC. This encodes CSVEASSGGNWETQYF.

The V and J genes are TRBV5-1 and TRBJ2-5; no firm D call. Germline V gene lookup returns CDR1 SGHRS and CDR2 YFSETQ. V shed 4 bases and J shed 3 bases, with 10 bases lying between them. The CDR3 length is 13 residues. In nucleotides, the CDR3 is TGCGCCAGCAGCCTCACTTCCGAAGAGACCCAGTACTTC. It codes for CASSLTSEETQYF.

This clonotype appeared a few times. The chain is built from TRBV19 and TRBJ2-7; 11 bases align to TRBD2. The germline V gene encodes CDR1 LNHDA and CDR2 SQIVND (reference sequence). This CDR3 is 15 amino acids long. With V trimmed by 6 bases and J by 3 bases, 7 bases remained unmatched. DNA of the CDR3: TGTGCCAGTAGGTTGACTAGCGGGAATATCTACGAGCAGTACTTC. Protein: CASRLTSGNIYEQYF.

There are a few counts of this clonotype. The rearrangement links TRBV27 to TRBJ1-1, with 8 nucleotides matching TRBD1. In germline, CDR1 is MNHEY, CDR2 SMNVEV (reference sequence). With 5 bases clipped from V and 10 bases from J, the junction kept 12 bases outside the gene matches. This CDR3 contains 14 residues. The CDR3 sequence: CASSKGDRTRGAFF. CDR3 sequence (DNA): TGTGCCAGCAGTAAGGGGGACAGGACTAGAGGAGCTTTCTTT.

This chain joins TRBV10-3 and TRBJ2-3; D tentatively fits TRBD1 or TRBD2 (5 bases each). CDR1 and CDR2 from the germline V gene are ENHRY and SYGVKD. This CDR3 has 16 residues. The V and J ends lost 0 bases and 6 bases respectively, with 16 bases between them. The CDR3 region has the DNA TGTGCCATCAGTGAGTCGCACCGGGATTCAGGGGATACGCAGTATTTT. Its translation is CAISESHRDSGDTQYF.

The gene calls are TRBV20-1 and TRBJ2-7; D is possibly TRBD1 (6 bases). Deletions cut 1 base from V and 5 bases from J, with 12 bases between. Germline V gene sequence: CDR1 DFQATT, CDR2 SNEGSKA (reference sequence). The CDR3 sequence is 13 residues long. The DNA of the CDR3 is TGCAGTGCTAGAGGGGGGCCGGGCCACGAGCAGTACTTC. It codes for CSARGGPGHEQYF.

The chain combines TRBV7-8 with TRBJ2-3; tentative D call: TRBD2 (5 bases). The CDR3 is made up of 16 amino acids. CDR1 is SGHVS and CDR2 is FQNEAQ in the germline V gene. V lost 7 bases and J 0 bases, leaving 17 bases between the germline ends. CDR3 protein: CASTSGLAPSTDTQYF. In DNA form, the CDR3 reads TGTGCCAGCACGTCCGGGCTAGCACCTAGCACAGATACGCAGTATTTT.

In nucleotides, the CDR3 is TGTGCCAGCAGCACGTATAGGGGCACCGGGGAGCTGTTTTTT. Translating gives CASSTYRGTGELFF. This rearrangement joins TRBV7-9 to TRBJ2-2, with D tentatively TRBD1 (5 bases). The CDR3 extends over 14 amino acids. Germline V gene data show CDR1 as SEHNR and CDR2 as FQNEAQ (reference sequence). Trimming took 5 bases from V and 4 from J, leaving 11 bases between them.

This clonotype was picked up a small number of times. The V gene is TRBV5-1, the J gene TRBJ2-3; 10 nucleotides agree with TRBD2. J was trimmed by 3 bases and V by 1 base; bases with no gene match: 14. The CDR3 spans 19 residues. CDR1 and CDR2 from the germline V gene are SGHRS and YFSETQ. CDR3 sequence (DNA): TGCGCCAGCAGCTTGCTGGCTAGCGGGGGCTTGAGCGGTACAGATACGCAGTATTTT. This gives the protein CASSLLASGGLSGTDTQYF.

This clonotype was seen more than once but under ten times. The V call is TRBV12-3 or TRBV12-4, the J call TRBJ2-1, with D unresolved. The CDR3 totals 12 residues. The V and J ends lost 7 bases and 5 bases respectively, with 9 bases between them. This chain's CDR3 is CASTSSHNEQFF. The CDR3, as DNA: TGTGCCAGCACCTCGAGCCACAATGAGCAGTTCTTC.

This clonotype was seen only a few times. This chain links TRBV10-3 with TRBJ2-1, with a weak D call TRBD2 (6 bases). CDR3 length: 16 residues. The V gene lost 4 bases and the J gene lost 0 bases, with 13 bases spanning the gap. Germline CDR1 and CDR2: ENHRY and SYGVKD. CDR3 DNA sequence: TGTGCCATCAGTGGAGCCGGGAGAGGCTCCTACAATGAGCAGTTCTTC. Translation: CAISGAGRGSYNEQFF.

This clonotype was observed a few times. This chain links TRBV9 with TRBJ2-2; D not resolved. Germline lookup yields CDR1 SGDLS and CDR2 YYNGEE. The CDR3 sequence is 15 residues long. Trimming stripped 2 bases from V and 1 base from J, with 9 bases between. The CDR3 here is CASSVNSLNTGELFF. CDR3 DNA: TGTGCCAGCAGCGTGAACTCCTTGAACACCGGGGAGCTGTTTTTT.

This clonotype was detected many times. CDR3 protein: CASSLGPGYEQYF. CDR3 nucleotide sequence: TGCGCCAGCAGCTTGGGACCGGGGTACGAGCAGTACTTC. The V call is TRBV5-1, the J call TRBJ2-7; tentatively, D is TRBD2 (5 bases). This CDR3 has 13 residues. V was clipped by 0 bases and J by 4 bases, with 8 bases between them. Germline lookup yields CDR1 SGHRS and CDR2 YFSETQ.

This clonotype was counted between two and nine times. The chain uses TRBV7-9 and TRBJ2-6; D might be TRBD2 (5 bases). The CDR3 has 17 amino acids. Germline values: CDR1 SEHNR, CDR2 FQNEAQ (reference sequence). Deletions cut 5 bases from V and 0 bases from J, with 14 bases between. Here the CDR3 DNA reads TGTGCCAGCAGCCCCACAGCGGCCGGCTCTGGGGCCAACGTCCTGACTTTC. As protein: CASSPTAAGSGANVLTF. Combining the CDR3 with reference TRBV7-9 and TRBJ2-6 gives the whole variable domain DTGVSQNPRHKITKRGQNVTFRCDPISEHNRLYWYRQTLGQGPEFLTYFQNEAQLEKSRLLSDRFSAERPKGSFSTLEIQRTEQGDSAMYLCASSPTAAGSGANVLTFGAGSRLTVL.

This clonotype was detected many times. The CDR3 region is CASSLEVAGLEQYF. Here the CDR3 DNA reads TGTGCCAGCAGCTTAGAGGTAGCGGGACTCGAGCAGTACTTC. The chain carries TRBV7-9 and TRBJ2-7, with 8 positions matching TRBD2. The CDR3 spans 14 residues. In germline, CDR1 is SEHNR, CDR2 FQNEAQ (reference sequence). V lost 1 base to trimming and J lost 6 bases; unmatched junction nucleotides: 5.

The rearrangement uses TRBV5-1 and TRBJ2-7; tentative D call: TRBD2 (5 bases). V dropped 2 bases and J dropped 3 bases, with 12 bases sitting between them. From germline, CDR1 is SGHRS and CDR2 YFSETQ. The CDR3 is 14 amino acids. CDR3 sequence: CASSFTGRNYEQYF. In DNA, the CDR3 is TGCGCCAGCAGCTTTACTGGGAGAAACTACGAGCAGTACTTC.

This chain connects TRBV7-8 to TRBJ2-1, with 7 bases identical to TRBD2. The CDR3 length is 15 residues. Germline CDR1 and CDR2: SGHVS and FQNEAQ. V gave up 5 bases and J gave up 2 bases; unmatched junction bases: 6. The CDR3 DNA reads TGTGCCAGCAGCCCGTGGGCGGGAGCCTACAATGAGCAGTTCTTC. It codes for CASSPWAGAYNEQFF.